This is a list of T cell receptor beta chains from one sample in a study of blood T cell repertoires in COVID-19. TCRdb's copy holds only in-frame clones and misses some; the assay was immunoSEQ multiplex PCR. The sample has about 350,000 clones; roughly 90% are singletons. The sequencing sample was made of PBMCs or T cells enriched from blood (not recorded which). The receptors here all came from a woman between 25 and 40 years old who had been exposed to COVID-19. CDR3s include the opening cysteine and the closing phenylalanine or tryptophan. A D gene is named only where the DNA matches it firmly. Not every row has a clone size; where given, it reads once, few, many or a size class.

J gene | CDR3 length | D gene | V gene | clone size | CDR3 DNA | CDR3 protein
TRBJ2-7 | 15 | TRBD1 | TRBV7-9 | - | TGTGCCAGCAGCCCACCCGGGACAGTGAACTACGAGCAGTACTTC | CASSPPGTVNYEQYF
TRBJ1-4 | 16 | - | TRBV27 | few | TGTGCCACCCCAACCGAACCGGGCCGAGGGCCTGAAAAACTGTTTTTT | CATPTEPGRGPEKLFF
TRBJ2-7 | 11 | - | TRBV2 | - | TGTGCCACCGGTTCAAGCTACGAGCAGTACTTC | CATGSSYEQYF
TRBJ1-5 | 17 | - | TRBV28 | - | TGTGCCAGCAGTTCCATCCCGGGGGATGGGGTAGGGAGGCCCCAGCATTTT | CASSSIPGDGVGRPQHF
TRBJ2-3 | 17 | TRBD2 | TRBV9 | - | TGTGCCAGCAGCGTAGGGCTAGCGGGAGGGCCCCGGGATACGCAGTATTTT | CASSVGLAGGPRDTQYF
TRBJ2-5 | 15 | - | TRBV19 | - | TGTGCCAGTAGCCAAATGGTCGGGAGCCAAGAGACCCAGTACTTC | CASSQMVGSQETQYF
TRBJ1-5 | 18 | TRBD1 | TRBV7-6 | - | TGTGCCAGCAGCTTAGCCCGGACAGGGGTTGGGAGCAATCAGCCCCAGCATTTT | CASSLARTGVGSNQPQHF
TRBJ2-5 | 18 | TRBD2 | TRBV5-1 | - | TGCGCCAGCAGCTCCTGGACTAGCGGGGACCCCCCCCAAGAGACCCAGTACTTC | CASSSWTSGDPPQETQYF
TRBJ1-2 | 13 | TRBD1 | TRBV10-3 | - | TGTGCCATCACCGAAGACAGGGCAGAGGGCTACACCTTC | CAITEDRAEGYTF
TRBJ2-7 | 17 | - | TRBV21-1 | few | TGTGCCAGCAGCCCAAATTTGACAGCGGGGGAGGGCTACGAGCAGTACTTC | CASSPNLTAGEGYEQYF
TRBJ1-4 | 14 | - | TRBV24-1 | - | TGTGCCACCTCTCAGACGGGGTTCGGTGAAAAACTGTTTTTT | CATSQTGFGEKLFF
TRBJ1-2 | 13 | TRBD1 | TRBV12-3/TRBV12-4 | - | TGTGCCAGCAGCCCGGACAGGGAGGTTGGCTACACCTTC | CASSPDREVGYTF
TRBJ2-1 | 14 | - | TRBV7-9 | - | TGTGCCAGCAGCTTCAGGGCTCTGGGTGGTGAGCAGTTCTTC | CASSFRALGGEQFF
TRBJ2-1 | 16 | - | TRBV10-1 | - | TGCGCCAGCAGTGAGTCGCGGAACCCGCGCGGAGATGAGCAGTTCTTC | CASSESRNPRGDEQFF
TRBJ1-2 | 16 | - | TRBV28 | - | TGTGCCAGCAGTTTATCCGGGCAGGGGAGTTGGAGTGGCTACACCTTC | CASSLSGQGSWSGYTF
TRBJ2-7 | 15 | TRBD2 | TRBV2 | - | TGTGCCAGCAGTGTAGGGACTAGCGGTACCTACGAGCAGTACTTC | CASSVGTSGTYEQYF
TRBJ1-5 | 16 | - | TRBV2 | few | TGTGCCAGCATGTTCGGAGGGGCTCGAAGCAATCAGCCCCAGCATTTT | CASMFGGARSNQPQHF
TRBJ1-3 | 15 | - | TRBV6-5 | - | TGTGCCAGCAAACCCTCCAGGGAATTCGGAAACACCATATATTTT | CASKPSREFGNTIYF
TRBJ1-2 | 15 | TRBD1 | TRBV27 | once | TGTGCCAGCAGTGGAGACAGGGCTGCGGTCTATGGCTACACCTTC | CASSGDRAAVYGYTF
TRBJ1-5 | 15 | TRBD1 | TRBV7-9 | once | TGTGCCAGCAGTCGAACAGGGGATGGTGGTCAGCCCCAGCATTTT | CASSRTGDGGQPQHF
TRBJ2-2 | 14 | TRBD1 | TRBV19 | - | TGTGCCAGTAGTGACACAGGGGGCTTCGGGGAGCTGTTTTTT | CASSDTGGFGELFF
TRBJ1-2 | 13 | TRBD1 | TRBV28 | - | TGTGCCAGCAGGCCACAGGGGGGTGGCGGCTACACCTTC | CASRPQGGGGYTF
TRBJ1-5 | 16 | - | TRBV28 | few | TGTGCCAGCAGGCCCGCCCCGGGGAATAGCAATCAGCCCCAGCATTTT | CASRPAPGNSNQPQHF
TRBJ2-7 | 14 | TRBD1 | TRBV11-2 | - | TGTGCCAGCAACCTCCTACACAGGGGGAGCGAGCAGTACTTC | CASNLLHRGSEQYF
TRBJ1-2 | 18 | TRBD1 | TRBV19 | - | TGTGCCAGTAGTATACTCCGGGACAGGGGCCGCGCTAACTATGGCTACACCTTC | CASSILRDRGRANYGYTF
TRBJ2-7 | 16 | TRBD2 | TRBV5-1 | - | TGCGCCAGCAGCCTAGGGGCAGCGGGAGAGGCCTACGAGCAGTACTTC | CASSLGAAGEAYEQYF
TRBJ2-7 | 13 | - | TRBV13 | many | TGTGCCAGCAGCTCGACACTCTACTACGAGCAGTACTTC | CASSSTLYYEQYF
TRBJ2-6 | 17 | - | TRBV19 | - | TGTGCCAGTATGAGAGGGTGGAAAAGCTCTGGGGCCAACGTCCTGACTTTC | CASMRGWKSSGANVLTF
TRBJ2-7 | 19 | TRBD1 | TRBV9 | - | TGTGCCAGCAGCCCCACTAGTACCCACCCGGGACAGGGGCACTACGAGCAGTACTTC | CASSPTSTHPGQGHYEQYF
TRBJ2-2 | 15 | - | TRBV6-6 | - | TGTGCCAGCAGCCACGGGCGACGCGCGGGGGGGGAGCTGTTTTTT | CASSHGRRAGGELFF
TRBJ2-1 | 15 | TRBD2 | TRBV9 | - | TGTGCCAGCAGCCCCTGGGAGCGGGGGTACAATGAGCAGTTCTTC | CASSPWERGYNEQFF
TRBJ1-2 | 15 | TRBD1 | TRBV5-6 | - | TGTGCCAGCAGCTTCTTGGACAGGGGATTCTATGGCTACACCTTC | CASSFLDRGFYGYTF
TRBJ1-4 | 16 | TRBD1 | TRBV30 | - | TGTGCCTGGAGTGCGCAGGGGGCGCCGGCTAATGAAAAACTGTTTTTT | CAWSAQGAPANEKLFF
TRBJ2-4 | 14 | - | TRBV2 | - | TGTGCCAGTGGGGGCCTGGGGAATAAAAACATTCAGTACTTC | CASGGLGNKNIQYF
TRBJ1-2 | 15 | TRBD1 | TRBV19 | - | TGTGCCAGTAGTATTCTGGACAGGGTGGTCTATGGCTACACCTTC | CASSILDRVVYGYTF
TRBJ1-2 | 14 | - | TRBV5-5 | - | TGTGCCAGCAGCTTGAATTTCCTCGGGGATGGCTACACCTTC | CASSLNFLGDGYTF
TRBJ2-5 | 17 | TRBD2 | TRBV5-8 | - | TGTGCCAGCAGCTTGGGGGCTAGCGGGGGCCTCGGAGGGACCCAGTACTTC | CASSLGASGGLGGTQYF
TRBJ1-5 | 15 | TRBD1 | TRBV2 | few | TGTGCCAGCAGCTCCGGGACAGGGGGTTATCAGCCCCAGCATTTT | CASSSGTGGYQPQHF
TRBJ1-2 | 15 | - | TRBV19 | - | TGTGCCAGTAGTATTTCATCTCGGAACAGGGTCGGCTACACCTTC | CASSISSRNRVGYTF
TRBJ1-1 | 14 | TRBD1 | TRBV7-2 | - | TGTGCCAGCAGCTCGCAGACAGGGGAAACTGAAGCTTTCTTT | CASSSQTGETEAFF
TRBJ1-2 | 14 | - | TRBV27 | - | TGTGCCAGCTCAATTACTCGACAGAACTATGGCTACACCTTC | CASSITRQNYGYTF
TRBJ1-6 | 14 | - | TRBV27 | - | TGTGCCAGCAGCCAAATCTCCTATAATTCACCCCTCCACTTT | CASSQISYNSPLHF
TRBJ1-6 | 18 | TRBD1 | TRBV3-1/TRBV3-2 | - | TGTGCCAGCAGCCCCCCTCTCCAGGGGGCAATCTATAATTCACCCCTCCACTTT | CASSPPLQGAIYNSPLHF
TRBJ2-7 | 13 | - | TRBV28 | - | TGTGCCAGCACACCCGGGAGCTCCTACGAGCAGTACTTC | CASTPGSSYEQYF
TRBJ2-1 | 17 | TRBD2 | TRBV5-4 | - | TGTGCCAGCAGCTTACGAGCGGGGCCGAGCTCCTACAATGAGCAGTTCTTC | CASSLRAGPSSYNEQFF
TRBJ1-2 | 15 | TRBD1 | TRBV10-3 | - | TGTGCCATCAGTGTTATCGACGGACAGGGGGAAGGCTACACCTTC | CAISVIDGQGEGYTF
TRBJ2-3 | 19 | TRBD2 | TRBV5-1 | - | TGCGCCAGCAGCTTGGCGGGCATGGGGCCTAGCGGCCCCACAGATACGCAGTATTTT | CASSLAGMGPSGPTDTQYF
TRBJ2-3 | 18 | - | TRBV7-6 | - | TGTGCCAGCAGCCCAGAACCTTTTCGTGGGGGGTTGGTAGATACGCAGTATTTT | CASSPEPFRGGLVDTQYF
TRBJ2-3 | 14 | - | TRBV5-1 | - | TGCGCCAGCAGCTTGATACAGGACCCCCGTACGCAGTATTTT | CASSLIQDPRTQYF
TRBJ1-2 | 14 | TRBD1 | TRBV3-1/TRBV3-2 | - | TGTGCCAGCAGCCGGACAGGCCGTCCGGGAGGCTACACCTTC | CASSRTGRPGGYTF